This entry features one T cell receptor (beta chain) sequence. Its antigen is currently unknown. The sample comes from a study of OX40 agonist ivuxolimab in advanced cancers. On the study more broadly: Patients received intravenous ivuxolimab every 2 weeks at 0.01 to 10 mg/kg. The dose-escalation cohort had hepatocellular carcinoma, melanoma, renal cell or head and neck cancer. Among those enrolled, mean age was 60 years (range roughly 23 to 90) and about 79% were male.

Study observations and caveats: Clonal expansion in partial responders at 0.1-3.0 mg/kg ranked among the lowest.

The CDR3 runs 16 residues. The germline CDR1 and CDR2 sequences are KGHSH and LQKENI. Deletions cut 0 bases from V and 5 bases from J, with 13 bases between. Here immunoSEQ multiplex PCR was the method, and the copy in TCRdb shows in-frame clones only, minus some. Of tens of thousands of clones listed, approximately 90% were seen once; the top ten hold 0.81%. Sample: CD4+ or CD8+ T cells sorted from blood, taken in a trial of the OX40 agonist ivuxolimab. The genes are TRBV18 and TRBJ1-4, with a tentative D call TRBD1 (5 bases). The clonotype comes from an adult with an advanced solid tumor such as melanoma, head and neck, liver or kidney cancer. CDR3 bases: TGTGCCAGCTCACCACCGGGAGGCAGGGCGAATGAAAAACTGTTTTTT. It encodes CASSPPGGRANEKLFF. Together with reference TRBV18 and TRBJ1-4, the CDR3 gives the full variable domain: NAGVMQNPRHLVRRRGQEARLRCSPMKGHSHVYWYRQLPEEGLKFMVYLQKENIIDESGMPKERFSAEFPKEGPSILRIQQVVRGDSAAYFCASSPPGGRANEKLFFGSGTQLSVL.